This T cell receptor (beta chain) was sequenced in a study of identical twins. Study-wide points: Cross-sectional statistics underpinned the conclusions; the same donors were not followed. Analyses of zero insertions could be partly confounded by invariant MAIT and iNKT cells. Those out-of-frame alpha sequences shared by twins showed an excess of low generation probability.

A note on this clonotype: Antigen unknown.

Template switching, a step in the protocol, added a universal primer site, and cDNA carried unique molecular identifiers. TCRdb re-derived calls from the 5' RACE reads in MiXCR, one entry per CDR3 protein. The sample contains some 1,700,000 distinct CDR3 sequences, about 31% of which appear only once. The CDR3 runs 13 residues. V shed 0 bases and J shed 12 bases, with 12 bases lying between them. The germline gives CDR1 LGHDT, CDR2 YNNKEL (reference sequence). The source of this sequence is a newborn girl in good health. Source material: cord blood. This chain uses TRBV3-1 with TRBJ2-1; D remains unclear. The CDR3 protein is CASSQDARFGQFF. CDR3 DNA: TGTGCCAGCAGCCAAGATGCCCGATTCGGGCAGTTCTTC.